The rows below give T cell receptor beta chains drawn from one sample of a study of regulatory T cells in long-lasting Graves disease. TCRdb called the multiplex PCR reads again in MiXCR, with one record for every CDR3 protein. The sample has hundreds of thousands of distinct CDR3 sequences; under 25% are singletons. This sample comprised peripheral blood mononuclear cells (PBMCs), obtained when the disease was refractory, from a patient treated with antithyroid drugs. The source is a female donor with Graves disease. The CDR3 runs from the conserved cysteine through the conserved F or W.

TRBV27 | CASSMGAVSPGANVLTF
TRBV10-2 | CASTSGILYEQYF
TRBV10-2 | CASSAEWYTEAFF
TRBV6-1 | CASRTGQGMNQPQHF
TRBV12-3/TRBV12-4 | CASSPQMDPGDTQYF
TRBV10-3 | CAIMRGGGTEAFF
TRBV27 | CATTSGINEQFF
TRBV20-1 | CSARVGALVTDTQYF
TRBV15 | CATSTHSGNAKNIQYF
TRBV20-1 | CSAPGGTGGYSPLHF
TRBV20-1 | CSARERTGRVYGGYTF
TRBV12-3/TRBV12-4 | CASSWDRTYEQYF
TRBV28 | CASSPDRKYGYTF
TRBV7-8 | CAGSPEGAEWYSPLHF
TRBV6-4 | CASSDGSGDTQYF
TRBV6-2/TRBV6-3 | CASSYSGTSGSGRETQYF
TRBV7-2 | CASSLLAGRGNSPLHF
TRBV19 | CASSILGREETQYF
TRBV7-2 | CASSLMAVNEKLFF
TRBV27 | CASSPLNWREKLFF
TRBV10-2 | CASSEFGAGTEAFF
TRBV20-1 | CSARDLRPGNYGYTF
TRBV10-3 | CAISESLAGSQETQYF
TRBV10-3 | CAISESEGAFPEQYF
TRBV6-2/TRBV6-3 | CASSQNGQSYEQYF
TRBV2 | CASARTGDYNSPLHF
TRBV7-2 | CASSLGLAGATDTQYF
TRBV11-2 | CASSLIGSVNEKLFF
TRBV5-4 | CASKRGASGNTGELFF
TRBV2 | CASRTSDTRTGELFF